This T cell receptor beta chain was sequenced for a study of T-cell memory formation after mild COVID-19. Study-wide findings and caveats: Among CD4+ contracting clones, most were CM and EM, and CD8+ ones EMRA. Clones contracting across day 15 to 85 had a balanced CD4/CD8 profile; later expanding clones leaned CD4+. Some clones that responded were present in memory (sampled pre-infection), which suggests cross-reactive memory joined.

This clonotype was counted a few times. The antigen is not known. TCRalpha and TCRbeta libraries used 5'RACE with constant-segment primers and UMIs. TCRdb re-called the 5' RACE reads with MiXCR, one entry per CDR3 protein. This repertoire shows fewer than 650,000 distinct CDR3 sequences, roughly a sixth found once; its top ten account for roughly 8%. The sequence came from an adult woman who had mild COVID-19 (a few samples of this study predate the infection). Cell type and time point are not known. The specimen sequenced was PBMCs or a T cell subset sorted from them (not recorded which).

This CDR3 is CASSLGGQGRANYGYTF. The CDR3 bases are TGTGCCAGCAGTTTAGGGGGACAGGGGCGAGCTAACTATGGCTACACCTTC. The genes are TRBV12-3 or TRBV12-4 and TRBJ1-2; 10 bases align to TRBD1. This CDR3 is 17 amino acids long. With 1 base clipped from V and 0 bases from J, the junction kept 5 bases outside the gene matches.